This TCR beta chain appears in the sequencing data of a study of cytomegalovirus exposure and HLA in healthy donors. The wider study: Among around 170 million T cells, an earlier analysis found about 110 million unique TCR beta sequences.

With respect to this clone: The antigen is not known.

Study conclusions and caveats: For presence/absence analyses, sequencing depth was assumed to be roughly uniform across donors. HLA restriction was apparent for most CMV-associated TCR beta chains in a later analysis. Later analysis demonstrated an association between a missense DCLRE1C variant and TCR beta V- and J-gene trimming.

The PCR had 60 Vbeta and 13 Jbeta primers. Here immunoSEQ multiplex PCR was the method, and the copy in TCRdb shows in-frame clones only, minus some. Of more than 85,000 clones in the sample, about 81% are singletons; the top ten hold 1.3%. CDR1 and CDR2 (germline): KGHSH, LQKENI. CDR3 length: 17 residues. Trimming at V came to 3 bases and at J to 2 bases, leaving 5 bases not matched to a gene. The chain combines TRBV18 with TRBJ2-1; 12 bases are shared with TRBD1. This TCR was sampled from a man between 25 and 39 years old in good health and CMV-seronegative. Sequencing was performed on PBMCs. This CDR3 reads CASSPGQGANPYNEQFF. The CDR3 DNA reads as TGTGCCAGCTCACCGGGACAGGGGGCGAACCCCTACAATGAGCAGTTCTTC.